Described below is a single T cell receptor beta chain sequence and its context. A CD45RA-negative memory subset and a CD45RA+ naive subset were separated from the CD4+ cells. Here immunoSEQ multiplex PCR was the method, and the copy in TCRdb shows in-frame clones only, minus some. The sample has roughly 2,300,000 clones; approximately 90% are singletons. This CDR3 contains 13 residues. Deletions cut 6 bases from V and 5 bases from J, with 11 bases between. Germline values: CDR1 MNHNS, CDR2 SASEGT. The data belong to a study of shared clonotypes between healthy human individuals. The chain carries TRBV6-1 and TRBJ1-5; possibly TRBD1 for D (6 bases). This clonotype was obtained from a man between 18 and 29 years old in good health. Some clones in this sample may be carry-over from other donors' samples. Specimen: naive CD4+ T cells from PBMCs. Stated subset: CD45RA+ positively selected. The CDR3 loop reads CASRLDSYQPQHF. The CDR3 DNA sequence: TGTGCCAGCAGACTGGACAGTTATCAGCCCCAGCATTTT.